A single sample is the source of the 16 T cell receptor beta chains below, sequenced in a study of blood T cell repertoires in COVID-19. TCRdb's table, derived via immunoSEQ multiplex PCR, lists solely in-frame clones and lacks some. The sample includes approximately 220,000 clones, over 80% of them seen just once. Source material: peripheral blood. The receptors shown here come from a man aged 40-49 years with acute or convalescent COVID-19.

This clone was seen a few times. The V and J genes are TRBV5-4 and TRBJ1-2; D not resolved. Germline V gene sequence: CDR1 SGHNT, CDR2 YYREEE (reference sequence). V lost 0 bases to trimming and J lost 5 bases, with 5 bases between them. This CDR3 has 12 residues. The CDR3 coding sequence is TGTGCCAGCAGCTTGGACAGATATGGCTACACCTTC. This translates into CASSLDRYGYTF.

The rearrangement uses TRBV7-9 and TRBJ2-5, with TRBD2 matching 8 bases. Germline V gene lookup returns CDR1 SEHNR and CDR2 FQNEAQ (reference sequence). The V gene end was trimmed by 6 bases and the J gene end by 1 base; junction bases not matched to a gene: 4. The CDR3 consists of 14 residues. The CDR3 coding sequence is TGTGCCAGCAGTTTTACTAGCGGCCAAGAGACCCAGTACTTC. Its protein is CASSFTSGQETQYF. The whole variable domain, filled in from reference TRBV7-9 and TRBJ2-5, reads DTGVSQNPRHKITKRGQNVTFRCDPISEHNRLYWYRQTLGQGPEFLTYFQNEAQLEKSRLLSDRFSAERPKGSFSTLEIQRTEQGDSAMYLCASSFTSGQETQYFGPGTRLLVL.

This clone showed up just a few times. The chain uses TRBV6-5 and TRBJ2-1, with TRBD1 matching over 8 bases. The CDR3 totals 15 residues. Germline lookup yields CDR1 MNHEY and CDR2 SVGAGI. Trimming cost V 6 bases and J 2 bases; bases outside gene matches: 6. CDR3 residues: CASRHTGGPYNEQFF. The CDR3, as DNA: TGTGCCAGCAGACACACAGGGGGACCCTACAATGAGCAGTTCTTC.

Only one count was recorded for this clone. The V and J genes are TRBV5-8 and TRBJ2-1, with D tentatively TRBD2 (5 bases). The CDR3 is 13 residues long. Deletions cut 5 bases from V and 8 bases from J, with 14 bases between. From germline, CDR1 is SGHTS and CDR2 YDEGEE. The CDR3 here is CASRPSWYDEQFF. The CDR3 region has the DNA TGTGCCAGCAGGCCTAGCTGGTACGATGAGCAGTTCTTC.

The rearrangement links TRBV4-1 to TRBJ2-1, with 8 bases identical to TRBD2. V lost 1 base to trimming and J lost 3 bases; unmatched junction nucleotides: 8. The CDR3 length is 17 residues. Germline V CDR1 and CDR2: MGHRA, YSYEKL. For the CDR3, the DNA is TGCGCCAGCAGCCAAGGGGGTGGAGCGGGAGACTACAATGAGCAGTTCTTC. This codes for CASSQGGGAGDYNEQFF.

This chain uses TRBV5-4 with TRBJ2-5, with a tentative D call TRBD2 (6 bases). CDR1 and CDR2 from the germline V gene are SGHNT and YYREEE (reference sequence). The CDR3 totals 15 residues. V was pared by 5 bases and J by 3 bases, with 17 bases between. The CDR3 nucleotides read TGTGCCAGCAGGGGTATGAATAGCGGTAAAGAGACCCAGTACTTC. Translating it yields CASRGMNSGKETQYF.

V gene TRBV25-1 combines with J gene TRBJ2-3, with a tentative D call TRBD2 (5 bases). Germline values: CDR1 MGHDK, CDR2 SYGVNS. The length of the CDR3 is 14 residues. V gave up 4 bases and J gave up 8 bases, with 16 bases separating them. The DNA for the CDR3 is TGTGCCAGCAGTGCCCCCGGGATTAGGGTTACGCAGTATTTT. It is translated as CASSAPGIRVTQYF.

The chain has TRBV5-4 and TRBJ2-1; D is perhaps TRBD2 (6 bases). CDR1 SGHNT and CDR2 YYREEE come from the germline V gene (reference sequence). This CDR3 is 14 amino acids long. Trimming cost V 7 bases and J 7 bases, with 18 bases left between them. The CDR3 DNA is TGTGCCAGCCGGGACTTGGCCCTTGGGAATGAGCAGTTCTTC. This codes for CASRDLALGNEQFF.

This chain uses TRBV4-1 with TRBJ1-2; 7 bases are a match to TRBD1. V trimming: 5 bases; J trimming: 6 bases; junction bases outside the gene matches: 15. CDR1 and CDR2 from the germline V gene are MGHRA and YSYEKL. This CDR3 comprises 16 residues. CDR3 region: CASSTTRDRGQDGYTF. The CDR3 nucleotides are TGCGCCAGCAGCACAACCCGGGACAGAGGGCAGGATGGCTACACCTTC.

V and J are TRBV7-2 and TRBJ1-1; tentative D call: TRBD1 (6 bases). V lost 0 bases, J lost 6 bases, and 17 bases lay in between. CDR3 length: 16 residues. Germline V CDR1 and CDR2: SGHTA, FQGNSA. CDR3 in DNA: TGTGCCAGCAGCTTAGCGCCCAATTACAGGGTCTCTGAAGCTTTCTTT. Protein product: CASSLAPNYRVSEAFF.

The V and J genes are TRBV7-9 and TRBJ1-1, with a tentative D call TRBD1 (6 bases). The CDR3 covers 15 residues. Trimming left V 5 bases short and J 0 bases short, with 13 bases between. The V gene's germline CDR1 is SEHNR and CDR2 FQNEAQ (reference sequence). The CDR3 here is CASSPRQALNTEAFF. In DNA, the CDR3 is TGTGCCAGCAGCCCGAGACAGGCTTTGAACACTGAAGCTTTCTTT.

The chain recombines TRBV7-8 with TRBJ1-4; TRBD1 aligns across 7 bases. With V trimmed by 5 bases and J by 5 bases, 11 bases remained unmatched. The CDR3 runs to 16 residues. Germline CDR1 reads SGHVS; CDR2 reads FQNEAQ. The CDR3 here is CASSQAQTGFNEKLFF. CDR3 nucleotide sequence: TGTGCCAGCAGCCAAGCCCAGACAGGGTTCAATGAAAAACTGTTTTTT.

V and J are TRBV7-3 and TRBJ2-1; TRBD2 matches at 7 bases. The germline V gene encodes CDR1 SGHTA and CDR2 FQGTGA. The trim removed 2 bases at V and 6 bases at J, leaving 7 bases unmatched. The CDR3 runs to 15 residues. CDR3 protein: CASSLAGTIRNEQFF. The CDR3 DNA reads TGTGCCAGCAGCTTAGCCGGGACTATCCGCAATGAGCAGTTCTTC.

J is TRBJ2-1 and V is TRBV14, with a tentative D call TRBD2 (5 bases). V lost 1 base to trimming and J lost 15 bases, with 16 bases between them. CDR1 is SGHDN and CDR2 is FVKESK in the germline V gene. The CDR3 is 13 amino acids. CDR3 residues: CASSQVSADGRFF. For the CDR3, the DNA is TGTGCCAGCAGCCAAGTCTCAGCGGATGGCCGGTTCTTC.

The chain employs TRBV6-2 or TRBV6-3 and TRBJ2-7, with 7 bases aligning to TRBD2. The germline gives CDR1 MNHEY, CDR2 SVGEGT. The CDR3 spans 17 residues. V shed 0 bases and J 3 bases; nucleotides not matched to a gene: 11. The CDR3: CASSYSASGRLSYEQYF. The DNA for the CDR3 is TGTGCCAGCAGTTACTCTGCTAGCGGCAGACTAAGCTACGAGCAGTACTTC.

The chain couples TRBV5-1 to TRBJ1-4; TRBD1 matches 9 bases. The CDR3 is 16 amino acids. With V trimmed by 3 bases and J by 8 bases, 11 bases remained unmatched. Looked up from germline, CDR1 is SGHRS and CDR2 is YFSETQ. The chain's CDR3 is CASSSDLGQGREKLFF. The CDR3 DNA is TGCGCCAGCAGCTCTGACCTAGGACAGGGGAGAGAAAAACTGTTTTTT.